This T cell receptor beta chain was observed in a study of blood T cell repertoires in COVID-19. As for the study in general: The study drew acute and convalescent COVID-19 samples from the United States, Italy and Spain. PBMCs, B-cell-depleted T cells, or T cells provided the cDNA or gDNA that made up the material.

In the authors' workflow: Reference gene primer amplification gave estimated nucleated cell counts. TCRdb keeps only in-frame clones here, not all; method: immunoSEQ multiplex PCR. That table supplies the V and J calls and clone size; D and trimming were determined from the DNA. This table has roughly 300,000 clones, about 82% appearing once. The ends were cut back, 7 bases at V and 6 bases at J, with 16 bases in the middle. CDR3 length: 14 amino acids. Germline V lookup: CDR1 MDHEN, CDR2 SYDVKM. This TCR derives from a woman in her forties or fifties with acute or convalescent COVID-19. Sequencing was performed on peripheral blood. The chain is built from TRBV28 and TRBJ1-5, with a possible D match to TRBD1 (6 bases). This chain's CDR3 is CASILQGMVQPQHF. CDR3 bases: TGTGCCAGCATCCTTCAGGGGATGGTTCAGCCCCAGCATTTT.